The clone carrying this T cell receptor (beta chain) was detected a few times. Its antigen is still unknown. Sequenced material consisted of expressed TCRB transcripts (all of the isolated RNA was reverse transcribed). Naive, central memory and regulatory T cell samples produced a mean of approximately 3.5 million reads. Profiling relied on immunoSEQ multiplex PCR, and the TCRdb table lists in-frame clones only, not all of them. This table has roughly 350,000 clones, approximately 11% appearing once. The sample belongs to a study of beta chain features in type 1 diabetes. Whole-study context: The patients were much like the healthy donors in age, gender and cell yields.

CDR1 is PRHDT, CDR2 FYEKMQ, per germline (reference sequence). The CDR3 totals 16 residues. The V segment lost 2 bases and the J segment 7 bases; nucleotides outside the gene matches: 5. Study findings and constraints: Insertions at VDJ junctions were less frequent in type 1 diabetes patients. These patients also deleted more nucleotides at the same junctions. In cDNA sequencing, cells with high TCR expression could be over-represented.

V gene TRBV13 combines with J gene TRBJ2-1; 13 nucleotides agree with TRBD2. The sequencing input was naive CD4+ T cells from blood. This receptor was taken from a woman younger than 45 in good health. The CDR3 coding sequence is TGTGCCAGCAGCTTACTTGGACTAGCGGGAGTAAATGAGCAGTTCTTC. Translated, it gives CASSLLGLAGVNEQFF.